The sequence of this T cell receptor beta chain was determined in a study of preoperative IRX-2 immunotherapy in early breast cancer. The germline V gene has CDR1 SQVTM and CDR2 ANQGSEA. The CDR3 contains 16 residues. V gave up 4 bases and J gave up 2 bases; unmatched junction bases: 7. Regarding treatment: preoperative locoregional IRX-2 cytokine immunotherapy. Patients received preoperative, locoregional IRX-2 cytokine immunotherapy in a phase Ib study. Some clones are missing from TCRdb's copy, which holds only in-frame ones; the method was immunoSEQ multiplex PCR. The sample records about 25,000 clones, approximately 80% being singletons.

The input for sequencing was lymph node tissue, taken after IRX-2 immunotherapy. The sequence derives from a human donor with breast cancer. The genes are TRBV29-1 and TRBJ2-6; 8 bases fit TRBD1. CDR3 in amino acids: CSVVGRGRAGANVLTF. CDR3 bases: TGCAGCGTTGTTGGCAGGGGGCGCGCTGGGGCCAACGTCCTGACTTTC.